The 4 T cell receptor beta chains listed next were all sequenced from one sample in a study of spatial heterogeneity in lung cancer. Each CDR3 protein is one row after TCRdb ran MiXCR on the 5' RACE reads. The repertoire includes over 50,000 distinct CDR3 sequences, roughly 7.9% of them detected once, and approximately 16% sits in the top ten. Noted time point: sample taken at primary tumor resection. Unsorted tumor, nontumor lung tissue or cryopreserved PBMC supplied the whole RNA. The specimen comprised PBMCs, sampled at surgery. The receptors here all came from a female donor with early-stage non-small cell lung cancer.

V usage is TRBV28 and J usage is TRBJ2-7, with D perhaps TRBD1 (6 bases). The CDR3 has 17 amino acids. V shed 7 bases and J shed 2 bases, with 24 bases lying between them. The V gene's germline CDR1 is MDHEN and CDR2 SYDVKM. This CDR3 reads CASIPPPPTGPTYEQYF. The CDR3 DNA reads as TGTGCCAGCATCCCCCCCCCGCCGACAGGTCCCACCTACGAGCAGTACTTC.

The chain joins TRBV6-6 to TRBJ1-5, with D hard to call. The CDR3 extends over 14 amino acids. Germline CDR1 MNHNY, CDR2 SVGAGI (reference sequence). V lost 5 bases, J lost 7 bases, and 15 bases lay in between. The CDR3 protein is CASSASTAGQPQHF. Here the CDR3 DNA reads TGTGCCAGCAGTGCTTCGACCGCGGGGCAGCCCCAGCATTTT.

The chain employs TRBV10-3 and TRBJ1-6; D is perhaps TRBD1 (5 bases). Germline CDR1 ENHRY, CDR2 SYGVKD. Trimming took 4 bases from V and 7 from J, leaving 14 bases between them. This CDR3 is built from 15 residues. The CDR3 nucleotides read TGTGCCATCAGTGCGGGGGAAGGTAGGAATTCACCCCTCCACTTT. This codes for CAISAGEGRNSPLHF.

This clonotype was observed at least ten times. This sequence joins TRBV12-3 or TRBV12-4 and TRBJ2-5; 7 bases are a match to TRBD2. The V segment lost 4 bases and the J segment 4 bases; nucleotides outside the gene matches: 0. The CDR3 has 12 amino acids. This CDR3 is CASSSGGETQYF. DNA for the CDR3: TGTGCCAGCAGTTCGGGGGGAGAGACCCAGTACTTC.